What follows are 21 T cell receptor beta chains derived from one specimen sequenced in a study of T cell repertoires in cytomegalovirus infection. Each CDR3 protein is one row after TCRdb ran MiXCR on the reads. This repertoire shows about 770,000 distinct CDR3 sequences, about 29% found once; its top ten account for about an eighth. These receptors are not linked to any known antigen. The source material was cultured CD8+ T cells from PBMCs, sampled from culture after CMV antigen stimulation. All receptors derive from a human donor in good health (CMV status not recorded). Some clones in this sample may be carry-over from other donors' samples.

This clonotype was counted only a few times. V usage is TRBV6-1 and J usage is TRBJ2-7, with 11 bases identical to TRBD1. This CDR3 has 14 amino acids. V trimming: 7 bases; J trimming: 4 bases; junction bases outside the gene matches: 6. Germline loops: CDR1 MNHNS, CDR2 SASEGT. The CDR3 DNA reads as TGTGCCAGCACCGTTGGACAGGGGGCGTACGAGCAGTACTTC. Translated, it gives CASTVGQGAYEQYF.

The chain couples TRBV19 to TRBJ2-1; 7 nucleotides align to TRBD2. The length of the CDR3 is 14 residues. The V gene's germline CDR1 is LNHDA and CDR2 SQIVND (reference sequence). V lost 1 base and J lost 8; bases outside the gene matches: 5. The DNA for the CDR3 is TGTGCCAGTAGTATAGTGGGAGGGATCCATGAGCAGTTCTTC. Protein product: CASSIVGGIHEQFF.

In its sample, this clonotype was seen a few times. The chain uses TRBV7-2 and TRBJ2-1; 9 bases agree with TRBD2. There are 16 residues in the CDR3. Germline V gene sequence: CDR1 SGHTA, CDR2 FQGNSA. J lost 9 bases, V lost 5 bases, and 14 bases had no gene match. Written as DNA, the CDR3 is TGTGCCAGCAGCCCTCAGGGGCTAGCGGGGAAAGGTGAGCAGTTCTTC. This codes for CASSPQGLAGKGEQFF.

The rearrangement uses TRBV5-5 and TRBJ1-5, with a possible D match to TRBD1 (6 bases). The CDR3 consists of 18 residues. Germline values: CDR1 SGHKS, CDR2 YYEKEE (reference sequence). V was trimmed by 0 bases and J by 0 bases, leaving 16 bases between them. The CDR3 here is CASSLASWGAYSNQPQHF. CDR3 coding DNA: TGTGCCAGCAGCTTGGCTAGTTGGGGGGCATATAGCAATCAGCCCCAGCATTTT. Variable domain in full (rest from reference TRBV5-5 and TRBJ1-5): DAGVTQSPTHLIKTRGQQVTLRCSPISGHKSVSWYQQVLGQGPQFIFQYYEKEERGRGNFPDRFSARQFPNYSSELNVNALLLGDSALYLCASSLASWGAYSNQPQHFGDGTRLSIL.

The gene calls are TRBV6-2 or TRBV6-3 and TRBJ2-5; no definite D call. CDR3 length: 13 residues. Germline V gene sequence: CDR1 MNHEY, CDR2 SVGEGT. V lost 2 bases and J lost 3, with 7 bases in between. CDR3 sequence (DNA): TGTGCCAGCAGTTACAGGGTAGAAGAGACCCAGTACTTC. Encoded protein: CASSYRVEETQYF.

The chain carries TRBV10-3 and TRBJ2-1; perhaps TRBD2 as D (6 bases). The length of the CDR3 is 17 residues. V was clipped by 2 bases and J by 2 bases, with 16 bases between them. CDR1 ENHRY and CDR2 SYGVKD come from the germline V gene. The CDR3 spells CAISENEGGNTYNEQFF. The CDR3 DNA reads as TGTGCCATCAGTGAGAATGAGGGCGGGAATACCTACAATGAGCAGTTCTTC.

The CDR3 DNA reads as TGTGCCAGCAGAGGCTACGCTAGATCCAATGAGCAGTTCTTC. It is translated as CASRGYARSNEQFF. The chain uses TRBV25-1 and TRBJ2-1; D not certain. This CDR3 contains 14 residues. Germline values: CDR1 MGHDK, CDR2 SYGVNS. V was shortened by 6 bases and J by 6 bases, with 15 bases between the two germline ends.

This chain uses TRBV5-4 with TRBJ1-4, with 9 nucleotides matching TRBD1. Germline lookup yields CDR1 SGHNT and CDR2 YYREEE (reference sequence). The V and J ends lost 4 bases and 0 bases, in that order; junction bases with no gene match: 16. CDR3 size: 20 residues. The CDR3 nucleotides read TGTGCCAGCAGCAGGGGGACACAGGGGGCTCTTGGGGCAACTAATGAAAAACTGTTTTTT. This encodes CASSRGTQGALGATNEKLFF.

J is TRBJ2-1 and V is TRBV27; TRBD1 agrees at 9 bases. This CDR3 is built from 14 residues. Germline CDR1 is MNHEY and CDR2 is SMNVEV (reference sequence). Losses at the gene ends were 8 bases for V and 8 bases for J; bases not matched to a gene: 10. Here the CDR3 DNA reads TGTGCCAGCTTTCCAGGGACAGGGTTCCATGAGCAGTTCTTC. Its translation: CASFPGTGFHEQFF.

The genes are TRBV11-2 and TRBJ2-7; D is uncertain. There are 14 residues in the CDR3. V was cut by 0 bases and J by 7 bases, with 13 bases left in between. Germline V CDR1 and CDR2: SGHAT, FQNNGV. CDR3 loop: CASSLEIGLREQYF. In nucleotides, the CDR3 is TGTGCCAGCAGCTTAGAAATCGGTCTCCGGGAGCAGTACTTC.

This clonotype came up a few times. The genes are TRBV19 and TRBJ2-1, with no clear D. Trimming removed 3 bases at V and 7 bases at J, with 10 bases between. The V gene's germline CDR1 is LNHDA and CDR2 SQIVND (reference sequence). This CDR3 region has 13 residues. The CDR3 DNA reads as TGTGCCAGTAGTATGGAAGGGTGGAATGAGCAGTTCTTC. This translates into CASSMEGWNEQFF.

This sequence joins TRBV6-1 and TRBJ1-1, with D possibly matching TRBD1 (6 bases). The V end lost 10 bases, the J end lost 1 base, and 19 bases lay between the germline ends. CDR3 size: 15 residues. Germline loops: CDR1 MNHNS, CDR2 SASEGT. CDR3 bases: TGTGCCATCGCAGGGGTTCAGGGTACGAACACTGAAGCTTTCTTT. Translated: CAIAGVQGTNTEAFF.

This clonotype was seen only a few times. This sequence joins TRBV4-3 and TRBJ1-2; D is perhaps TRBD1 (6 bases). Germline V lookup: CDR1 LGHNA, CDR2 YSLEER. V was clipped by 0 bases and J by 4 bases, with 15 bases between them. This CDR3 is 16 amino acids long. CDR3 DNA sequence: TGCGCCAGCAGCCAAGATGTCTCGGGGGGCGTCTATGGCTACACCTTC. Protein sequence: CASSQDVSGGVYGYTF.

The chain joins TRBV27 to TRBJ1-5; 7 bases are shared with TRBD1. Germline trimming cut 5 bases from V and 3 bases from J; bases unmatched to any gene: 7. The CDR3 is 15 residues long. The germline V gene has CDR1 MNHEY and CDR2 SMNVEV (reference sequence). The CDR3 DNA reads as TGTGCCAGCAGTACCGGGACAGCCCACAATCAGCCCCAGCATTTT. It yields the protein CASSTGTAHNQPQHF.

There are a few counts of this clonotype. The rearrangement links TRBV5-1 to TRBJ2-7; D is perhaps TRBD1 (6 bases). This CDR3 contains 15 residues. Germline V CDR1 and CDR2: SGHRS, YFSETQ. The germline V and J ends were trimmed by 0 bases and 5 bases, with 15 bases remaining between them. The CDR3 DNA is TGCGCCAGCAGCTTGGAGGGACAAATACAAGACGAGCAGTACGTC. It codes for CASSLEGQIQDEQYV.

A few counts support this clonotype. The chain couples TRBV6-6 to TRBJ1-6, with TRBD1 identical over 8 bases. The germline V gene encodes CDR1 MNHNY and CDR2 SVGAGI (reference sequence). Germline trimming cut 4 bases from V and 3 bases from J; bases unmatched to any gene: 5. The CDR3 is 16 residues long. The DNA of the CDR3 is TGTGCCAGCAGTTCGGACAGGGCGGTCTATAATTCACCCCTCCACTTT. Its translation: CASSSDRAVYNSPLHF.

This clonotype was detected only a few times. J is TRBJ2-1 and V is TRBV27, with 8 nucleotides matching TRBD1. CDR1 is MNHEY, CDR2 SMNVEV, per germline (reference sequence). V gave up 2 bases and J gave up 9 bases; unmatched junction bases: 9. The CDR3 totals 15 residues. The CDR3 DNA reads as TGTGCCAGCAGTTTAAGCAGGGGGCTGGATAGTGAGCAGTTCTTC. Residues: CASSLSRGLDSEQFF.

The rearrangement uses TRBV28 and TRBJ2-2; TRBD1 matches 8 bases. The CDR3 loop spans 15 amino acids. Germline assignment: CDR1 MDHEN and CDR2 SYDVKM. V gave up 8 bases and J gave up 6 bases; unmatched junction bases: 11. CDR3 loop: CASQKVPDRAGELFF. The CDR3 DNA sequence: TGTGCCAGCCAAAAAGTCCCGGACAGGGCCGGGGAGCTGTTTTTT.

This rearrangement joins TRBV27 to TRBJ2-7; perhaps TRBD2 as D (6 bases). V lost 2 bases and J lost 0, with 8 bases in between. CDR1 is MNHEY and CDR2 is SMNVEV in the germline V gene (reference sequence). There are 14 residues in the CDR3. DNA of the CDR3: TGTGCCAGCAGTTTAGCGGGGAACTCCTACGAGCAGTACTTC. This sequence encodes CASSLAGNSYEQYF.

There are many counts of this clonotype. The rearrangement uses TRBV6-5 and TRBJ1-1; D perhaps matches TRBD1 (5 bases). Germline lookup yields CDR1 MNHEY and CDR2 SVGAGI. The CDR3 loop spans 13 amino acids. V was clipped by 3 bases and J by 6 bases, with 11 bases between them. The CDR3 reads CASSYGRGAEAFF. The CDR3 DNA sequence: TGTGCCAGCAGTTATGGGAGGGGTGCTGAAGCTTTCTTT.

This clonotype came up a few times. The V gene is TRBV7-6, the J gene TRBJ2-1; 12 nucleotides align to TRBD2. This CDR3 spans 17 amino acids. J lost 2 bases, V lost 5 bases, and 7 bases had no gene match. Germline loops: CDR1 SGHVS, CDR2 FNYEAQ. CDR3 residues: CASSLWTSGAPYNEQFF. The CDR3 nucleotides read TGTGCCAGCAGCCTCTGGACTAGCGGGGCCCCCTACAATGAGCAGTTCTTC. Drawing the rest from reference TRBV7-6 and TRBJ2-1, the complete variable domain is GAGVSQSPRYKVTKRGQDVALRCDPISGHVSLYWYRQALGQGPEFLTYFNYEAQQDKSGLPNDRFSAERPEGSISTLTIQRTEQRDSAMYRCASSLWTSGAPYNEQFFGPGTRLTVL.